Listed below are T cell receptor beta chains from one sample, sequenced in a study of T cells in Graves' hyperthyroidism and ophthalmopathy. A single record per CDR3 protein comes from TCRdb applying MiXCR to the multiplex PCR reads. The sample includes 640,000 or so distinct CDR3 sequences, 13% to 15% seen only once; the top ten take 7.1%. Source material: blood. The receptors come from a woman in her late teens or twenties with Graves' ophthalmopathy. CDR3s include the opening cysteine and the closing phenylalanine or tryptophan. A D gene is named only where the DNA matches it firmly. Not every row has a clone size; where given, it reads once, few, many or a size class.

size: many; V: TRBV27; D: .; J: TRBJ1-2; DNA: TGTGCCAGCAGTTTATCGGAGGATTCGAGGCATGGCTACACCTTC; CDR3: CASSLSEDSRHGYTF
size: many; V: TRBV2; D: .; J: TRBJ1-1; DNA: TGTGCCAGCAGTGAAAGGCCGCTCAACACTGAAGCTTTCTTT; CDR3: CASSERPLNTEAFF
size: many; V: TRBV6-1; D: .; J: TRBJ1-1; DNA: TGTGCCAGCAGTTATGGGAAGAACACTGAAGCTTTCTTT; CDR3: CASSYGKNTEAFF
size: few; V: TRBV12-3/TRBV12-4; D: .; J: TRBJ1-4; DNA: TGTGCCAGCAGCTTCCTGACAGCTAATGAAAAACTGTTTTTT; CDR3: CASSFLTANEKLFF
size: many; V: TRBV12-3/TRBV12-4; D: .; J: TRBJ2-1; DNA: TGTGCCAGCAGTCCCGCTAGCGAGACCTACAATGAGCAGTTCTTC; CDR3: CASSPASETYNEQFF
size: many; V: TRBV20-1; D: .; J: TRBJ1-1; DNA: TGCAGTGCTAGAGATCTCGGGGGGCCCAACACTGAAGCTTTCTTT; CDR3: CSARDLGGPNTEAFF
size: many; V: TRBV10-3; D: TRBD2; J: TRBJ2-7; DNA: TGTGCCATCAGGGGACTAGTTACCTACGAGCAGTACTTC; CDR3: CAIRGLVTYEQYF
size: many; V: TRBV29-1; D: TRBD2; J: TRBJ2-1; DNA: TGCAGCGTTGGGCCGGGGACTAGCGGGAGGGGCTCCTACAATGAGCAGTTCTTC; CDR3: CSVGPGTSGRGSYNEQFF
size: .; V: TRBV6-1; D: TRBD1; J: TRBJ1-6; DNA: TGTGCCACTCACCCCACAGGGGGAGAATCACCCCTCCACTTT; CDR3: CATHPTGGESPLHF
size: .; V: TRBV20-1; D: TRBD2; J: TRBJ2-1; DNA: TGCAGTGCTTCTCGTAGCGGGATTTTCTACAATGAGCAGTTCTTC; CDR3: CSASRSGIFYNEQFF
size: few; V: TRBV7-8; D: .; J: TRBJ1-1; DNA: TGTGCCAGCAGGGAAATCAGGGATCCGAACACTGAAGCTTTCTTT; CDR3: CASREIRDPNTEAFF
size: many; V: TRBV7-3; D: .; J: TRBJ1-1; DNA: TGTGCCAGCAGGGGAGGACAGTTGAACACTGAAGCTTTCTTT; CDR3: CASRGGQLNTEAFF
size: .; V: TRBV5-1; D: TRBD1; J: TRBJ2-3; DNA: TGCGCCAGCAGCGCCAGGGGGATTAGCACAGATACGCAGTATTTT; CDR3: CASSARGISTDTQYF
size: few; V: TRBV4-1; D: .; J: TRBJ1-2; DNA: TGCGCCAGCAGCCATCTAACGCAGGGGGGCTACACCTTC; CDR3: CASSHLTQGGYTF
size: many; V: TRBV4-1; D: .; J: TRBJ1-4; DNA: TGCGCCAGCAGCCGACGCGTCGGTGAAAAACTGTTTTTT; CDR3: CASSRRVGEKLFF
size: many; V: TRBV3-1; D: TRBD1; J: TRBJ1-1; DNA: TGTGCCAGCAGCCTAAGGGACAGGGGGCCAGGGACTGAAGCTTTCTTT; CDR3: CASSLRDRGPGTEAFF
size: few; V: TRBV20-1; D: TRBD1; J: TRBJ1-5; DNA: TGCAGTGCTAGAGTTGGACAGGCTCAGCCCCAGCATTTT; CDR3: CSARVGQAQPQHF
size: many; V: TRBV11-2; D: .; J: TRBJ2-1; DNA: TGTGCCAGCAGCTTAGGATTAGAGAATGAGCAGTTCTTC; CDR3: CASSLGLENEQFF
size: .; V: TRBV3-1; D: TRBD1; J: TRBJ2-1; DNA: TGTGCCAGCAGCCAACCGACAGGGCGCAATGAGCAGTTCTTC; CDR3: CASSQPTGRNEQFF
size: few; V: TRBV24-1; D: .; J: TRBJ2-2; DNA: TGTGCCACCAACGGCCCGAACACCGGGGAGCTGTTTTTT; CDR3: CATNGPNTGELFF
size: many; V: TRBV6-5; D: .; J: TRBJ2-7; DNA: TGTGCCAGCAGTTACTCGTCGTCGACAGCAACCTACGAGCAGTACTTC; CDR3: CASSYSSSTATYEQYF
size: .; V: TRBV5-4; D: TRBD2; J: TRBJ2-1; DNA: TGTGCCAGCAGCTTCGTTACGCGGGAGTACAATGAGCAGTTCTTC; CDR3: CASSFVTREYNEQFF
size: many; V: TRBV7-6; D: .; J: TRBJ1-6; DNA: TGTGCCAGCAGCTTAGATGGCTCGGGGGGCCCCCTCCACTTT; CDR3: CASSLDGSGGPLHF
size: few; V: TRBV19; D: TRBD1; J: TRBJ2-1; DNA: TGTGCCAGACCCCCCTACACGAGGGACAGGACCAGGTACAATGAGCAGTTCTTC; CDR3: CARPPYTRDRTRYNEQFF
size: .; V: TRBV20-1; D: .; J: TRBJ1-5; DNA: TGCAGTGCGCGCCGGGGGGCAGTGAAGACGCCCCAGCATTTT; CDR3: CSARRGAVKTPQHF
size: many; V: TRBV28; D: TRBD2; J: TRBJ2-5; DNA: TGTGCCAGCAGTCCCGTTGTGGGAGGGCTCGCAGAGACCCAGTACTTC; CDR3: CASSPVVGGLAETQYF
size: many; V: TRBV30; D: .; J: TRBJ1-5; DNA: TGTGCCTGGAGTTTTCCAAGGTATAGCAATCAGCCCCAGCATTTT; CDR3: CAWSFPRYSNQPQHF
size: many; V: TRBV6-2/TRBV6-3; D: .; J: TRBJ1-2; DNA: TGTGCCAGCAGTTACGAGGACGGACCCTATGGCTACACCTTC; CDR3: CASSYEDGPYGYTF
size: .; V: TRBV20-1; D: TRBD2; J: TRBJ2-3; DNA: TGCAGTGCTAAGTTAGCGGGAAACTCAGATACGCAGTATTTT; CDR3: CSAKLAGNSDTQYF
size: many; V: TRBV6-2/TRBV6-3; D: TRBD2; J: TRBJ2-1; DNA: TGTGCCAGCACCGACCCTTCTGGGACTAGCGGATTCTACAATGAGCAGTTCTTC; CDR3: CASTDPSGTSGFYNEQFF
size: many; V: TRBV7-2; D: .; J: TRBJ2-3; DNA: TGTGCCAGCAGCCATCCAGGGCCCACAGATACGCAGTATTTT; CDR3: CASSHPGPTDTQYF
size: many; V: TRBV3-1; D: TRBD2; J: TRBJ2-1; DNA: TGTGCCAGCACCTATAGCGGGAGTGCCTACAATGAGCAGTTCTTC; CDR3: CASTYSGSAYNEQFF
size: many; V: TRBV13; D: .; J: TRBJ2-3; DNA: TGTGCCAGCAGCCTAGTTCAGCCCGTTAGAGATACGCAGTATTTT; CDR3: CASSLVQPVRDTQYF
size: few; V: TRBV29-1; D: TRBD1; J: TRBJ1-3; DNA: TGCAGCGCAATTGAGCGGTCAGGGGGCTTGCTTGGTGGAAACACCATATATTTT; CDR3: CSAIERSGGLLGGNTIYF
size: many; V: TRBV11-3; D: TRBD2; J: TRBJ2-7; DNA: TGTGCCAGCAGCTGGGGACTAGCGGGAGGAGGTGAGCAGTACTTC; CDR3: CASSWGLAGGGEQYF
size: many; V: TRBV7-2; D: .; J: TRBJ2-5; DNA: TGTGCCAGCAGCTGGACTACTTCGCAAGAGACCCAGTACTTC; CDR3: CASSWTTSQETQYF
size: many; V: TRBV5-5; D: TRBD2; J: TRBJ2-7; DNA: TGTGCCAGCAGCTTCCGGGAGGCCTACGAGCAGTACTTC; CDR3: CASSFREAYEQYF
size: .; V: TRBV5-8; D: TRBD2; J: TRBJ2-1; DNA: TGTGCCAGCAGTTCCGGACTAGGGCTATACAATGAGCAGTTCTTC; CDR3: CASSSGLGLYNEQFF
size: .; V: TRBV28; D: TRBD1; J: TRBJ2-6; DNA: TGTGCCAGCAGGCTGGGGACAGGGGCTGGGGCCAACGTCCTGACTTTC; CDR3: CASRLGTGAGANVLTF
size: .; V: TRBV7-8; D: .; J: TRBJ2-4; DNA: TGTGCCAGCAGCGTCGGAACAGAAAACATTCAGTACTTC; CDR3: CASSVGTENIQYF
size: .; V: TRBV3-1; D: .; J: TRBJ1-2; DNA: TGTGCCAGCAGCCAACCCCGGCGGGGGGCCTATGGCTACACCTTC; CDR3: CASSQPRRGAYGYTF
size: few; V: TRBV9; D: TRBD2; J: TRBJ2-1; DNA: TGTGCCAGCAGCATGAGCGGGGTCTCCTACAATGAGCAGTTCTTC; CDR3: CASSMSGVSYNEQFF
size: few; V: TRBV20-1; D: TRBD1; J: TRBJ2-1; DNA: TGCAGTGCTAGAGATCTACAGGGGTACAATGAGCAGTTCTTC; CDR3: CSARDLQGYNEQFF
size: many; V: TRBV30; D: .; J: TRBJ2-1; DNA: TGTGCCTGGAGCCGGCGGGTGGCCAATGAGCAGTTCTTC; CDR3: CAWSRRVANEQFF
size: few; V: TRBV7-9; D: TRBD1; J: TRBJ1-5; DNA: TGTGCCAGCAGCTCAGACAGGGGAGTAGGCAATCAGCCCCAGCATTTT; CDR3: CASSSDRGVGNQPQHF
size: few; V: TRBV27; D: TRBD1; J: TRBJ1-5; DNA: TGTGCCAGCAGTTTATATCCCAGGACAGGATCCTATAGCAATCAGCCCCAGCATTTT; CDR3: CASSLYPRTGSYSNQPQHF
size: .; V: TRBV19; D: .; J: TRBJ2-5; DNA: TGTGCCAGTAGGAGAGGCAGTCAAGAGACCCAGTACTTC; CDR3: CASRRGSQETQYF
size: many; V: TRBV5-1; D: .; J: TRBJ2-3; DNA: TGCGCCAGCAGCCTAACTAGCTCTAGCACAGATACGCAGTATTTT; CDR3: CASSLTSSSTDTQYF
size: many; V: TRBV6-1; D: TRBD1; J: TRBJ1-1; DNA: TGTGCGTCCCGGACAGGGAAGAGCACTGAAGCTTTCTTT; CDR3: CASRTGKSTEAFF
size: many; V: TRBV24-1; D: TRBD2; J: TRBJ2-3; DNA: TGTGCCACCAGTGATGGGGGGGGGAGCCTCACAGATACGCAGTATTTT; CDR3: CATSDGGGSLTDTQYF
size: many; V: TRBV28; D: .; J: TRBJ1-2; DNA: TGTGCCAGCAGTCCCCAAGGAGCCAGGGCCTATGGCTACACCTTC; CDR3: CASSPQGARAYGYTF
size: many; V: TRBV10-3; D: TRBD2; J: TRBJ2-1; DNA: TGTGCCATCAGTGAGGCTAGCGGGCCCACCAATGAGCAGTTCTTC; CDR3: CAISEASGPTNEQFF